The 4 T cell receptor beta chains below were found in one sample sequenced in a study of T cell responses to AZD1222 COVID-19 vaccine. Repertoires were generated with immunoSEQ multiplex PCR, while TCRdb's copy carries only in-frame clones and drops some. Among about 220,000 clones listed, more than 85% were seen once. The sample was peripheral blood, taken on day 0 of MenACWY control vaccination. Receptors were obtained from an adult in good health.

This chain connects TRBV19 to TRBJ1-1; tentative D call: TRBD1 (6 bases). Trimming cost V 5 bases and J 6 bases, with 13 bases left between them. The CDR3 has 13 residues. The germline V gene encodes CDR1 LNHDA and CDR2 SQIVND (reference sequence). The CDR3 nucleotides read TGTGCCAGTAGTCTCGACAGGCGGGCTGAAGCTTTCTTT. Translation: CASSLDRRAEAFF.

This sequence joins TRBV4-2 and TRBJ1-4; possible D gene TRBD1, 5 bases. This CDR3 has 16 residues. V was shortened by 3 bases and J by 0 bases, with 11 bases between the two germline ends. In germline, CDR1 is LGHNA, CDR2 YNFKEQ. CDR3 amino acids: CASSQAGQATNEKLFF. DNA of the CDR3: TGTGCCAGCAGCCAGGCAGGACAAGCAACTAATGAAAAACTGTTTTTT.

The gene calls are TRBV29-1 and TRBJ2-3; the D is unclear. The length of the CDR3 is 15 residues. V was cut by 6 bases and J by 0 bases, with 16 bases left in between. Per germline, CDR1 SQVTM and CDR2 ANQGSEA. In DNA, the CDR3 is TGCAGCGTCGGAGATACTGGTACTAGCACAGATACGCAGTATTTT. Protein sequence: CSVGDTGTSTDTQYF.

In the case of this clone: At the DNA level, this CDR3 is encoded by other sequences in the same sample as well. This CDR3 is CASSLGVRGGRQETQYF. The CDR3 DNA reads TGTGCCAGCAGCTTGGGGGTACGGGGGGGGCGCCAAGAGACCCAGTACTTC. V and J are TRBV7-6 and TRBJ2-5, with 8 nucleotides matching TRBD2. The CDR3 contains 17 residues. V was pared by 3 bases and J by 1 base, with 10 bases of the junction left unmatched. Germline V gives CDR1 SGHVS, CDR2 FNYEAQ. Filled out from reference TRBV7-6 and TRBJ2-5, the complete variable domain reads GAGVSQSPRYKVTKRGQDVALRCDPISGHVSLYWYRQALGQGPEFLTYFNYEAQQDKSGLPNDRFSAERPEGSISTLTIQRTEQRDSAMYRCASSLGVRGGRQETQYFGPGTRLLVL.